The next 31 T cell receptor beta chains were all read from a single sample in a study of blood T cell repertoires in COVID-19. The table came from immunoSEQ multiplex PCR; TCRdb's copy has only in-frame clones and leaves some out. There are under 200,000 clones in the sample; approximately 80% occur only once, and about 11% lies in the top ten. The sequenced material came from PBMCs or T cells enriched from blood (not recorded which). The source of these receptors is a man aged 50-60 years who had recovered from COVID-19.

This clone was counted a few times. The J gene is TRBJ1-1, the V gene TRBV19; TRBD1 might be the D (6 bases). CDR3 length: 14 residues. Germline assignment: CDR1 LNHDA and CDR2 SQIVND (reference sequence). V lost 4 bases to trimming and J lost 7 bases, with 16 bases between them. CDR3 protein: CASSTEQGLGEAFF. The CDR3 DNA follows: TGTGCCAGTAGTACCGAACAGGGTCTGGGTGAAGCTTTCTTT.

The genes are TRBV7-6 and TRBJ2-7; D gene unclear. CDR3 length equals 16 residues. Germline V gene data show CDR1 as SGHVS and CDR2 as FNYEAQ. The germline V and J ends were trimmed by 5 bases and 7 bases, with 24 bases remaining between them. The CDR3 here is CASSPDLGPPLREQYF. For the CDR3, the DNA is TGTGCCAGCAGCCCTGATCTGGGTCCTCCCCTGAGGGAGCAGTACTTC.

The rearrangement joins TRBV7-2 to TRBJ1-2; the D is unclear. In germline, CDR1 is SGHTA, CDR2 FQGNSA. This CDR3 has 14 amino acids. The V gene lost 2 bases and the J gene lost 7 bases, with 14 bases spanning the gap. In DNA, the CDR3 is TGTGCCAGCAGCTTAAAGGGAGGAGATAGTGGCTACACCTTC. This codes for CASSLKGGDSGYTF.

This chain uses TRBV24-1 with TRBJ2-3, with D possibly being TRBD1 (5 bases). CDR3 size: 14 residues. CDR1 is KGHDR, CDR2 SFDVKD, per germline. Trimming cost V 1 base and J 4 bases, with 8 bases left between them. The CDR3 nucleotides are TGTGCCACCAGTGATTTTGGGGCGGCAGATACGCAGTATTTT. As protein: CATSDFGAADTQYF.

This rearrangement joins TRBV28 to TRBJ2-3; no clear D gene. The CDR3 runs 12 residues. With 4 bases removed from V and 6 bases from J, the gap between germline ends came to 8 bases. The germline gives CDR1 MDHEN, CDR2 SYDVKM. CDR3 in amino acids: CASSSTFDTQYF. For the CDR3, the DNA is TGTGCCAGCAGTTCGACATTCGATACGCAGTATTTT.

This clone was counted only a few times. V and J are TRBV18 and TRBJ2-5; weak D call: TRBD2 (6 bases). Germline V CDR1 and CDR2: KGHSH, LQKENI. Trimming stripped 3 bases from V and 1 base from J, with 21 bases between. The CDR3 extends over 18 amino acids. In nucleotides, the CDR3 is TGTGCCAGCTCACCGCCAATGGGAGGAGGGTTTGGCCAAGAGACCCAGTACTTC. Its protein product is CASSPPMGGGFGQETQYF.

This clone was counted a single time. This chain links TRBV6-2 or TRBV6-3 with TRBJ2-1; 13 bases are shared with TRBD2. Germline trimming cut 2 bases from V and 0 bases from J; bases unmatched to any gene: 7. There are 19 residues in the CDR3. The V gene's germline CDR1 is MNHEY and CDR2 SVGEGT. The CDR3 region is CASSYVTSGRGSSYNEQFF. CDR3 DNA sequence: TGTGCCAGCAGTTACGTAACTAGCGGGAGGGGAAGCTCCTACAATGAGCAGTTCTTC.

The chain employs TRBV28 and TRBJ1-1; no clear D. The germline V gene encodes CDR1 MDHEN and CDR2 SYDVKM. The CDR3 runs to 12 residues. V was cut by 4 bases and J by 1 base, with 4 bases left in between. In nucleotides, the CDR3 is TGTGCCAGCAGTTCATCGAACACTGAAGCTTTCTTT. This translates into CASSSSNTEAFF.

The V call is TRBV19, the J call TRBJ2-1; TRBD1 is a possible D gene (9 bases). V lost 5 bases and J 8 bases, leaving 25 bases between the germline ends. CDR3 length: 17 residues. Germline CDR1 LNHDA, CDR2 SQIVND (reference sequence). Here the CDR3 reads CASSAGTGWREDDEQFF. The CDR3 coding sequence is TGTGCCAGTAGTGCAGGGACAGGGTGGCGGGAGGACGATGAGCAGTTCTTC. The full variable domain, its missing parts supplied by reference TRBV19 and TRBJ2-1, is DGGITQSPKYLFRKEGQNVTLSCEQNLNHDAMYWYRQDPGQGLRLIYYSQIVNDFQKGDIAEGYSVSREKKESFPLTVTSAQKNPTAFYLCASSAGTGWREDDEQFFGPGTRLTVL.

This clone was counted a few times. The chain employs TRBV27 and TRBJ2-2, with 7 bases lining up with TRBD1. CDR1 and CDR2 from the germline V gene are MNHEY and SMNVEV (reference sequence). The CDR3 totals 14 residues. J gave up 7 bases and V 3 bases, and 5 bases lay outside the gene matches. The CDR3 region is CASSFDRDGGELFF. DNA for the CDR3: TGTGCCAGCAGTTTCGACAGGGATGGCGGGGAGCTGTTTTTT.

The genes are TRBV5-1 and TRBJ2-7; a weak D match, TRBD1 (5 bases). Trimming shortened V by 0 bases and J by 2 bases, and 12 bases separated the two germline ends. This CDR3 region has 15 residues. Germline loops: CDR1 SGHRS, CDR2 YFSETQ. CDR3 protein: CASSLAGQGPYEQYF. CDR3 sequence (DNA): TGCGCCAGCAGCTTGGCCGGGCAGGGCCCCTACGAGCAGTACTTC.

The chain combines TRBV11-3 with TRBJ1-1; D is possibly TRBD1 (6 bases). This CDR3 has 15 residues. The V gene's germline CDR1 is SGHNT and CDR2 YENEEA. Trimming stripped 5 bases from V and 3 bases from J, with 16 bases between. This CDR3 is CASSEGGGMDTEAFF. The CDR3 coding sequence is TGTGCCAGCAGCGAGGGCGGGGGCATGGACACTGAAGCTTTCTTT.

The genes are TRBV3-1 (or the pseudogene TRBV3-2) and TRBJ2-1; 8 positions agree with TRBD2. Germline CDR1 reads LGHDT; CDR2 reads YNNKEL (reference sequence). Trimming removed 4 bases from V and 3 bases from J; junction bases left unmatched: 5. The CDR3 contains 15 residues. The CDR3 here is CASSRQRELYNEQFF. The CDR3 DNA reads as TGTGCCAGCAGCCGCCAGCGGGAGCTCTACAATGAGCAGTTCTTC.

The chain couples TRBV7-2 to TRBJ2-2, with a possible D match to TRBD1 (6 bases). V was shortened by 2 bases and J by 7 bases, with 17 bases between the two germline ends. The CDR3 spans 16 residues. Germline V gives CDR1 SGHTA, CDR2 FQGNSA. In DNA, the CDR3 is TGTGCCAGCAGCTTAACCGCAGGGGCGAGAGGCGGGGAGCTGTTTTTT. Translating it yields CASSLTAGARGGELFF. The variable domain in full, completed from reference TRBV7-2 and TRBJ2-2, reads GAGVSQSPSNKVTEKGKDVELRCDPISGHTALYWYRQSLGQGLEFLIYFQGNSAPDKSGLPSDRFSAERTGGSVSTLTIQRTQQEDSAVYLCASSLTAGARGGELFFGEGSRLTVL.

The J gene is TRBJ2-3, the V gene TRBV7-8; the match to TRBD2 covers 9 bases. V lost 3 bases, J lost 5 bases, and 12 bases stayed unmatched. The CDR3 loop spans 17 amino acids. Germline V gene sequence: CDR1 SGHVS, CDR2 FQNEAQ. CDR3 nucleotides: TGTGCCAGCAGCTTCCTGGGGGGCGGGAGGGTCCAAGATACGCAGTATTTT. The encoded protein is CASSFLGGGRVQDTQYF.

The chain links TRBV28 to TRBJ2-7, with a weak D call TRBD2 (5 bases). The CDR3 is 12 residues long. Trimming took 5 bases from V and 3 from J, leaving 8 bases between them. CDR1 MDHEN and CDR2 SYDVKM come from the germline V gene. This CDR3 reads CASSPGLYEQYF. DNA for the CDR3: TGTGCCAGCAGTCCCGGACTCTACGAGCAGTACTTC.

The gene calls are TRBV6-5 and TRBJ2-2, with 8 bases fitting TRBD2. Trimming cost V 7 bases and J 3 bases; bases outside gene matches: 7. CDR3 size: 15 residues. Germline V gives CDR1 MNHEY, CDR2 SVGAGI. The CDR3 here is CASISGGADTGELFF. The CDR3 nucleotides read TGTGCCAGCATCTCCGGGGGGGCCGACACCGGGGAGCTGTTTTTT.

The genes are TRBV7-9 and TRBJ2-7, with D perhaps matching TRBD1 (6 bases). The CDR3 spans 14 residues. V was clipped by 4 bases and J by 4 bases, with 14 bases between them. Germline CDR1 reads SEHNR; CDR2 reads FQNEAQ (reference sequence). DNA for the CDR3: TGTGCCAGCAGCTCCTCAGGGGACGAGTACGAGCAGTACTTC. Amino acid sequence: CASSSSGDEYEQYF.

V usage is TRBV7-9 and J usage is TRBJ2-5; 11 bases are a match to TRBD2. Germline V gene lookup returns CDR1 SEHNR and CDR2 FQNEAQ (reference sequence). The CDR3 is made up of 17 amino acids. Trimming took 1 base from V and 3 from J; bases not matched to a gene: 7. In DNA, the CDR3 is TGTGCCAGCAGCTTAGGTTTGACTAGCGGGAATGAAGAGACCCAGTACTTC. The encoded protein is CASSLGLTSGNEETQYF.

This chain links TRBV27 with TRBJ2-3; D ambiguous. V was clipped by 6 bases and J by 1 base, with 5 bases between them. This CDR3 spans 12 amino acids. Germline loops: CDR1 MNHEY, CDR2 SMNVEV (reference sequence). The CDR3 is CASRTRTDTQYF. The CDR3 DNA reads TGTGCCAGCAGGACTCGCACAGATACGCAGTATTTT.

This clone has at least ten counts. V usage is TRBV14 and J usage is TRBJ1-2; 7 bases are a match to TRBD1. Per the germline V gene, CDR1 is SGHDN and CDR2 is FVKESK. The CDR3 covers 13 residues. After removal of 3 bases from V and 4 bases from J, the junction contained 2 bases not matched to a gene. In nucleotides, the CDR3 is TGTGCCAGCAGCCAGACAGGGCCCTATGGCTACACCTTC. Its translation: CASSQTGPYGYTF.

CDR3 in DNA: TGTGCCAGCAGCGCGACTAGCGGGAGTCCCCACCTCCCGACCCAGTACTTC. Amino acids: CASSATSGSPHLPTQYF. This chain links TRBV13 with TRBJ2-5, with 12 bases fitting TRBD2. V was pared by 5 bases and J by 7 bases, with 14 bases of the junction left unmatched. CDR3 length: 17 amino acids. Germline V gene sequence: CDR1 PRHDT, CDR2 FYEKMQ (reference sequence). Looking up the rest from reference TRBV13 and TRBJ2-5 gives the full variable domain: AAGVIQSPRHLIKEKRETATLKCYPIPRHDTVYWYQQGPGQDPQFLISFYEKMQSDKGSIPDRFSAQQFSDYHSELNMSSLELGDSALYFCASSATSGSPHLPTQYFGPGTRLLVL.

The chain joins TRBV10-2 to TRBJ1-5; D is uncertain. The CDR3 length is 13 residues. The V end lost 6 bases, the J end lost 4 bases, and 10 bases lay between the germline ends. From germline, CDR1 is WSHSY and CDR2 SAAADI. The CDR3 sequence is CASSSTSNQPQHF. CDR3 bases: TGCGCCAGCAGCTCTACCTCGAATCAGCCCCAGCATTTT.

This chain connects TRBV5-5 to TRBJ1-1; a possible D gene is TRBD1 (5 bases). Trimming shortened V by 5 bases and J by 8 bases, and 13 bases separated the two germline ends. The CDR3 is made up of 12 amino acids. The germline CDR1 and CDR2 sequences are SGHKS and YYEKEE (reference sequence). The CDR3 protein is CASRHDQGEAFF. For the CDR3, the DNA is TGTGCCAGCAGACACGACCAGGGCGAAGCTTTCTTT.

This clone was counted a single time. The chain is built from TRBV5-6 and TRBJ2-7; the D gene is possibly TRBD2 (6 bases). Germline-derived CDR1 and CDR2 are SGHDT and YYEEEE. The CDR3 runs to 15 residues. Trimming left V 2 bases short and J 3 bases short, with 15 bases between. The CDR3 loop reads CASSFRRGAVYEQYF. Here the CDR3 DNA reads TGTGCCAGCAGCTTTAGGCGCGGGGCCGTCTACGAGCAGTACTTC.

The chain employs TRBV19 and TRBJ1-5; unclear D gene. The CDR3 consists of 15 residues. Germline-derived CDR1 and CDR2 are LNHDA and SQIVND (reference sequence). The V end lost 3 bases, the J end lost 4 bases, and 13 bases lay between the germline ends. The CDR3 is CASSILQMVNQPQHF. The CDR3 coding sequence is TGTGCCAGTAGTATCTTACAGATGGTAAATCAGCCCCAGCATTTT.

This chain links TRBV7-7 with TRBJ1-1, with a weak D call TRBD1 (5 bases). CDR1 and CDR2 from the germline V gene are SSHAT and FNYEAQ (reference sequence). The V gene lost 0 bases and the J gene lost 6 bases, with 8 bases spanning the gap. CDR3 size: 13 residues. As DNA, the CDR3 is TGTGCCAGCAGCTTAGCCCCGGGGGCTGAAGCTTTCTTT. This gives the protein CASSLAPGAEAFF.

The chain joins TRBV28 to TRBJ2-7; D is perhaps TRBD2 (5 bases). This CDR3 is 14 amino acids long. The V gene lost 5 bases and the J gene lost 3 bases, with 14 bases spanning the gap. Per germline, CDR1 MDHEN and CDR2 SYDVKM. The CDR3 sequence: CASSPAPSIYEQYF. The CDR3 DNA reads TGTGCCAGCAGTCCCGCTCCTAGCATCTACGAGCAGTACTTC.

This clone turned up a few times. This chain joins TRBV11-2 and TRBJ1-1; D call uncertain. The germline V gene has CDR1 SGHAT and CDR2 FQNNGV. V was clipped by 0 bases and J by 3 bases, with 8 bases between them. The CDR3 extends over 14 amino acids. The CDR3 bases are TGTGCCAGCAGCTTAGATTTCCGCGACACTGAAGCTTTCTTT. Translating gives CASSLDFRDTEAFF.

The chain joins TRBV5-1 to TRBJ2-7, with 9 nucleotides matching TRBD2. CDR3 size: 15 residues. The V gene's germline CDR1 is SGHRS and CDR2 YFSETQ. With V trimmed by 4 bases and J by 3 bases, 8 bases remained unmatched. The CDR3 nucleotides read TGCGCCAGCAGCGCCGCTAGCGGGGATGTCTACGAGCAGTACTTC. Protein: CASSAASGDVYEQYF.

The genes are TRBV10-1 and TRBJ2-2; 7 nucleotides match TRBD1. This CDR3 region has 15 residues. J lost 3 bases, V lost 3 bases, and 4 bases had no gene match. Germline V gene data show CDR1 as WNHNN and CDR2 as SYGVQD (reference sequence). The CDR3 region is CASSEGQGDTGELFF. Here the CDR3 DNA reads TGCGCCAGCAGTGAAGGTCAGGGGGACACCGGGGAGCTGTTTTTT.